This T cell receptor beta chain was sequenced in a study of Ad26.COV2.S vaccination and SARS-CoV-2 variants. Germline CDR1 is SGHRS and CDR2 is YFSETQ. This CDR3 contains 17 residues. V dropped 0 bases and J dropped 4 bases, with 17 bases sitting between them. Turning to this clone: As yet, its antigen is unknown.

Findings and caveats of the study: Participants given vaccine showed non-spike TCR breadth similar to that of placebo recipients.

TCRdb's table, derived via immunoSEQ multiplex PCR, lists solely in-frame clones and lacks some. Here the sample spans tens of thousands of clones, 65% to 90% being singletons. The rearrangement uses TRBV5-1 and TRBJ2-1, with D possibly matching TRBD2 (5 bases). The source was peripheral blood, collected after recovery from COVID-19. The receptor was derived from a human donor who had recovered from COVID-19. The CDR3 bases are TGCGCCAGCAGCTTGGGCGACGGGGTAGGGATTTACAATGAGCAGTTCTTC. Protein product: CASSLGDGVGIYNEQFF. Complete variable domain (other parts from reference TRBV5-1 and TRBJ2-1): KAGVTQTPRYLIKTRGQQVTLSCSPISGHRSVSWYQQTPGQGLQFLFEYFSETQRNKGNFPGRFSGRQFSNSRSEMNVSTLELGDSALYLCASSLGDGVGIYNEQFFGPGTRLTVL.